A single sample gave rise to the 18 T cell receptor beta chains below, sequenced in a study of PD-L1 blockade in urothelial cancer. Method: immunoSEQ multiplex PCR; TCRdb's copy keeps in-frame clones and lacks some. The table includes about 43,000 clones, about 88% detected once. Here the sequenced sample was PBMCs, taken around atezolizumab (anti-PD-L1) treatment. These receptors came from a woman in her fifties or sixties with urothelial cancer.

This clone was recorded once. The chain carries TRBV7-6 and TRBJ2-5, with 12 bases fitting TRBD1. Trimming cost V 5 bases and J 6 bases; bases outside gene matches: 7. This CDR3 contains 15 residues. The germline V gene encodes CDR1 SGHVS and CDR2 FNYEAQ. The CDR3 DNA reads TGTGCCAGCAGCCCCGGGACAGGGGGCGTCAAGACCCAGTACTTC. This codes for CASSPGTGGVKTQYF.

The chain carries TRBV19 and TRBJ1-2; 8 nucleotides align to TRBD1. Germline lookup yields CDR1 LNHDA and CDR2 SQIVND (reference sequence). V lost 4 bases and J lost 6; bases outside the gene matches: 4. The CDR3 covers 13 residues. The CDR3: CASSTGQGHGYTF. The CDR3 bases are TGTGCCAGTAGTACTGGACAGGGACATGGCTACACCTTC.

The chain recombines TRBV7-3 with TRBJ1-1, with D hard to call. The CDR3 is 13 amino acids. Germline loops: CDR1 SGHTA, CDR2 FQGTGA. Trimming took 1 base from V and 1 from J, leaving 4 bases between them. The CDR3 bases are TGTGCCAGCAGCTTAATCAGGAACACTGAAGCTTTCTTT. It translates to CASSLIRNTEAFF. The whole variable domain, filled in from reference TRBV7-3 and TRBJ1-1, reads GAGVSQTPSNKVTEKGKYVELRCDPISGHTALYWYRQSLGQGPEFLIYFQGTGAADDSGLPNDRFFAVRPEGSVSTLKIQRTERGDSAVYLCASSLIRNTEAFFGQGTRLTVV.

The gene calls are TRBV28 and TRBJ1-5; 9 bases line up with TRBD1. Germline CDR1 reads MDHEN; CDR2 reads SYDVKM. The CDR3 extends over 16 amino acids. With V trimmed by 2 bases and J by 9 bases, 11 bases remained unmatched. The CDR3 nucleotides read TGTGCCAGCAGTTTAGGGACAGGGCACGCCGGGTTGCCCCAGCATTTT. This translates into CASSLGTGHAGLPQHF.

The CDR3 here is CASSFRQTSSYNSPLHF. As DNA, the CDR3 is TGTGCCAGCAGCTTCCGACAGACCAGCTCCTATAATTCACCCCTCCACTTT. The chain combines TRBV7-2 with TRBJ1-6; D might be TRBD1 (5 bases). Germline loops: CDR1 SGHTA, CDR2 FQGNSA. Trimming removed 3 bases at V and 0 bases at J, with 12 bases between. This CDR3 spans 17 amino acids.

This clone was recorded a few times. This chain connects TRBV28 to TRBJ1-1; TRBD1 aligns across 7 bases. In germline, CDR1 is MDHEN, CDR2 SYDVKM. CDR3 size: 14 residues. Trimming at V came to 10 bases and at J to 4 bases, leaving 12 bases not matched to a gene. The CDR3 region is CANDREGEGTEAFF. The CDR3 DNA follows: TGTGCCAACGACAGGGAAGGCGAAGGCACTGAAGCTTTCTTT.

The chain has TRBV15 and TRBJ2-1, with TRBD2 matching 8 bases. V shed 5 bases and J 4 bases; nucleotides not matched to a gene: 4. Per germline, CDR1 LNHNV and CDR2 YYDKDF (reference sequence). The CDR3 extends over 14 amino acids. CDR3 region: CATSDGGGYNEQFF. The CDR3, as DNA: TGTGCCACCAGCGACGGCGGGGGGTACAATGAGCAGTTCTTC. The variable domain in full, with the rest retrieved from reference TRBV15 and TRBJ2-1, is DAMVIQNPRYQVTQFGKPVTLSCSQTLNHNVMYWYQQKSSQAPKLLFHYYDKDFNNEADTPDNFQSRRPNTSFCFLDIRSPGLGDTAMYLCATSDGGGYNEQFFGPGTRLTVL.

CDR3 sequence reads: CASSLWGTSTDTQYF. The CDR3 region has the DNA TGTGCCAGCAGCTTATGGGGGACAAGCACAGATACGCAGTATTTT. The chain couples TRBV7-2 to TRBJ2-3; possible D gene TRBD1, 6 bases. Germline V gives CDR1 SGHTA, CDR2 FQGNSA. Trimming took off 2 bases at V and 0 bases at J, with 9 bases between the two ends. The CDR3 is made up of 15 amino acids.

The genes are TRBV7-2 and TRBJ1-6; D gene ambiguous. The CDR3 consists of 14 residues. Germline lookup yields CDR1 SGHTA and CDR2 FQGNSA. The ends were cut back, 0 bases at V and 10 bases at J, with 10 bases in the middle. CDR3 region: CASSLAQASSPLHF. The DNA of the CDR3 is TGTGCCAGCAGCTTAGCCCAGGCGAGCTCACCCCTCCACTTT.

There are a few counts of this clone. The chain links TRBV19 to TRBJ1-5, with TRBD1 as a possible D gene (6 bases). Trimming took 6 bases from V and 5 from J, leaving 8 bases between them. This CDR3 has 12 residues. Germline assignment: CDR1 LNHDA and CDR2 SQIVND (reference sequence). The CDR3 loop reads CASRYRDQPQHF. The CDR3 region has the DNA TGTGCCAGTAGGTACAGGGATCAGCCCCAGCATTTT.

This sequence joins TRBV18 and TRBJ2-1; possibly TRBD2 for D (5 bases). Germline values: CDR1 KGHSH, CDR2 LQKENI. The V and J ends lost 3 bases and 1 base respectively, with 7 bases between them. The CDR3 sequence is 14 residues long. CDR3: CASSPGLSYNEQFF. CDR3 nucleotides: TGTGCCAGCTCACCTGGACTTTCCTACAATGAGCAGTTCTTC.

The chain carries TRBV7-2 and TRBJ2-3; D ambiguous. The V and J ends lost 8 bases and 2 bases respectively, with 14 bases between them. The CDR3 consists of 14 residues. The germline gives CDR1 SGHTA, CDR2 FQGNSA. CDR3 DNA sequence: TGTGCCAGCGTCGCGGCGTTACACACAGATACGCAGTATTTT. This sequence encodes CASVAALHTDTQYF.

The V and J genes are TRBV27 and TRBJ2-4; possible D gene TRBD1, 6 bases. CDR1 and CDR2 from the germline V gene are MNHEY and SMNVEV (reference sequence). The CDR3 runs to 17 residues. The V gene lost 2 bases and the J gene lost 0 bases, with 14 bases spanning the gap. In DNA, the CDR3 is TGTGCCAGCAGTTTAGGACAGCAGGAATTAGCCAAAAACATTCAGTACTTC. Amino acids: CASSLGQQELAKNIQYF.

This clone was detected only once. The rearrangement links TRBV5-1 to TRBJ1-4; a weak D match, TRBD1 (6 bases). CDR3 length: 15 amino acids. The germline V and J ends were trimmed by 4 bases and 7 bases, with 17 bases remaining between them. Germline V gene lookup returns CDR1 SGHRS and CDR2 YFSETQ. The DNA of the CDR3 is TGCGCCAGCAGCCCGGAGCCCAGGGGCGTTGAAAAACTGTTTTTT. Protein: CASSPEPRGVEKLFF.

This sequence joins TRBV4-3 and TRBJ1-3; 7 positions agree with TRBD1. The CDR3 covers 15 residues. Germline CDR1 is LGHNA and CDR2 is YSLEER. Unmatched junction bases numbered 7, after V lost 4 bases and J lost 4 bases. CDR3: CASSLARTGGNTIYF. CDR3 nucleotides: TGCGCCAGCAGCCTCGCCAGGACAGGAGGAAACACCATATATTTT.

The chain employs TRBV15 and TRBJ1-5, with 10 bases lining up with TRBD1. The V and J ends lost 4 bases and 3 bases, in that order; junction bases with no gene match: 12. Germline values: CDR1 LNHNV, CDR2 YYDKDF (reference sequence). This CDR3 region has 18 residues. CDR3 sequence reads: CATSNPGRGTGANQPQHF. The DNA for the CDR3 is TGTGCCACCAGCAACCCGGGAAGAGGGACAGGGGCCAATCAGCCCCAGCATTTT.

The CDR3 nucleotides are TGCGCCAGCAGCTTGGCGGGACAGGGTTCGCCCCAGCATTTT. Translated: CASSLAGQGSPQHF. The chain recombines TRBV5-1 with TRBJ1-5; 9 nucleotides agree with TRBD1. V lost 0 bases to trimming and J lost 9 bases; unmatched junction nucleotides: 4. Germline loops: CDR1 SGHRS, CDR2 YFSETQ. This CDR3 is 14 amino acids long. The variable domain in full, completed from reference TRBV5-1 and TRBJ1-5, reads KAGVTQTPRYLIKTRGQQVTLSCSPISGHRSVSWYQQTPGQGLQFLFEYFSETQRNKGNFPGRFSGRQFSNSRSEMNVSTLELGDSALYLCASSLAGQGSPQHFGDGTRLSIL.

The chain combines TRBV21-1 with TRBJ2-5; the table's D call, TRBD1, has no DNA check behind it. TRBV21-1 is assigned pseudogene status. The CDR3 consists of 17 residues. The CDR3 DNA is TGTGCCAGCAGCAACCTTAAGACAGGGGGCGGTCGGGAGACCCAGTACTTC. Protein: CASSNLKTGGGRETQYF.